The 5 T cell receptor beta chains presented below share a single source sample, sequenced in a study of OX40 agonist ivuxolimab in advanced cancers. Sequenced by immunoSEQ multiplex PCR; TCRdb stores in-frame clones only, minus some. Among around 69,000 clones, 85% to 90% were seen once, and the ten largest hold around 2.8%. Sequencing was performed on CD4+ or CD8+ T cells sorted from blood, taken in a trial of the OX40 agonist ivuxolimab. These receptors all come from an adult with an advanced solid tumor such as melanoma, head and neck, liver or kidney cancer.

This chain connects TRBV7-8 to TRBJ2-5, with TRBD2 as a possible D gene (6 bases). The length of the CDR3 is 13 residues. Germline values: CDR1 SGHVS, CDR2 FQNEAQ. The germline V and J ends were trimmed by 4 bases and 3 bases, with 9 bases remaining between them. The CDR3 protein is CASSSLAEETQYF. The DNA for the CDR3 is TGTGCCAGCAGCTCACTAGCAGAAGAGACCCAGTACTTC.

Turning to this clone: A read error may account for a junction end that differs from germline. This sequence joins TRBV30 and TRBJ2-3, with no clear D. This CDR3 comprises 13 residues. The germline V gene encodes CDR1 GTSNPN and CDR2 SVGIG (reference sequence). CDR3 region: CAWSPSGTDAQYF. As DNA, the CDR3 is TGTGCCTGGAGTCCCTCGGGCACAGATGCGCAGTATTTT.

The chain is built from TRBV5-1 and TRBJ2-1; D gene ambiguous. There are 15 residues in the CDR3. V was trimmed by 4 bases and J by 0 bases, leaving 11 bases between them. From germline, CDR1 is SGHRS and CDR2 YFSETQ. The CDR3 reads CASSPVAGSYNEQFF. For the CDR3, the DNA is TGCGCCAGCAGCCCGGTCGCCGGCTCCTACAATGAGCAGTTCTTC.

This clone has a single count. The chain's CDR3 is CASSEASGGAWEQFF. The CDR3, as DNA: TGTGCCAGCAGTGAAGCTAGCGGGGGGGCCTGGGAGCAGTTCTTC. This chain uses TRBV6-1 with TRBJ2-1; TRBD2 matches at 11 bases. Germline trimming cut 0 bases from V and 10 bases from J; bases unmatched to any gene: 5. The CDR3 totals 15 residues. The V gene's germline CDR1 is MNHNS and CDR2 SASEGT.

The rearrangement links TRBV28 to TRBJ2-7; D gene unclear. Germline V gives CDR1 MDHEN, CDR2 SYDVKM. This CDR3 region has 12 residues. With 8 bases removed from V and 3 bases from J, the gap between germline ends came to 11 bases. The CDR3 spells CASRPGSYEQYF. The CDR3 DNA is TGTGCCAGCCGCCCCGGCAGCTACGAGCAGTACTTC.